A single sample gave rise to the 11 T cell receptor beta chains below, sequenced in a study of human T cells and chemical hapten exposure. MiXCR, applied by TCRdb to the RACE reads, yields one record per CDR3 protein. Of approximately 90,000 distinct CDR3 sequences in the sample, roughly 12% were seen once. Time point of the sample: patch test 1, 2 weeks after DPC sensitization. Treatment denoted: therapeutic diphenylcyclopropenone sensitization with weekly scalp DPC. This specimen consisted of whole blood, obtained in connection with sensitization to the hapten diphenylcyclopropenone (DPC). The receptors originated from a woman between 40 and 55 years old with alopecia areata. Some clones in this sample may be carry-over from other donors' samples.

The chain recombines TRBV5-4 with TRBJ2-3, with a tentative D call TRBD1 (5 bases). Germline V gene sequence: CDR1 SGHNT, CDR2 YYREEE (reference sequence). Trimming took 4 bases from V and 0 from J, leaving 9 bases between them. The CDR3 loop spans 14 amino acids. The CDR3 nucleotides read TGTGCCAGCAGCCCACAGGACAGCACAGATACGCAGTATTTT. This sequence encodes CASSPQDSTDTQYF.

This chain's CDR3 is CASSQALNDNEQFF. The CDR3 DNA is TGTGCCAGCAGCCAAGCCCTTAATGACAATGAGCAGTTCTTC. This rearrangement joins TRBV3-1 to TRBJ2-1; D call uncertain. The length of the CDR3 is 14 residues. Germline CDR1 is LGHDT and CDR2 is YNNKEL (reference sequence). The V end lost 1 base, the J end lost 5 bases, and 9 bases lay between the germline ends.

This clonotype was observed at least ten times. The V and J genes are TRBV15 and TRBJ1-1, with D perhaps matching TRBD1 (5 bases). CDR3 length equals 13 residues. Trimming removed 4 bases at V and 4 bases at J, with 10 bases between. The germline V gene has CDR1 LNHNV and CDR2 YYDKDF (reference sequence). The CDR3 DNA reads TGTGCCACCAGCACCAGGGTAGGCACTGAAGCTTTCTTT. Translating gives CATSTRVGTEAFF.

The CDR3 DNA follows: TGTGCCAGCAAAAAGGGCCCGTACAATGAGCAGTTCTTC. This encodes CASKKGPYNEQFF. This chain connects TRBV5-6 to TRBJ2-1; D is ambiguous. The V and J ends lost 6 bases and 4 bases respectively, with 11 bases between them. CDR3 length: 13 residues. In germline, CDR1 is SGHDT, CDR2 YYEEEE.

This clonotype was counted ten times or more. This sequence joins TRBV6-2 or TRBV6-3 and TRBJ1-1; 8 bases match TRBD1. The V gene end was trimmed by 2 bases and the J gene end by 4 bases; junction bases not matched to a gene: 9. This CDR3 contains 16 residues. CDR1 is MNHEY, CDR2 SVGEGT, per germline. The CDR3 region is CASSYPTGTGGTEAFF. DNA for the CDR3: TGTGCCAGCAGTTACCCAACTGGAACAGGGGGCACTGAAGCTTTCTTT.

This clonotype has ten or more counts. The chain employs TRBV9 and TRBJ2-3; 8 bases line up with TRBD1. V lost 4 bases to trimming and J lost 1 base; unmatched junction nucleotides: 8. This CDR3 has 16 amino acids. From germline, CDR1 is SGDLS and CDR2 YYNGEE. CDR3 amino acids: CASSLRTGKGTDTQYF. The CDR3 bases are TGTGCCAGCAGCCTAAGGACAGGGAAGGGCACAGATACGCAGTATTTT.

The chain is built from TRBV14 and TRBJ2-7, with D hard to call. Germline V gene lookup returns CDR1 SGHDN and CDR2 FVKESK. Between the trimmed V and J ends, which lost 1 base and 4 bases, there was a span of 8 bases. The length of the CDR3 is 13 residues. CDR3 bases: TGTGCCAGCAGCCAAGTCCATGAATACGAGCAGTACTTC. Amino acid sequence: CASSQVHEYEQYF.

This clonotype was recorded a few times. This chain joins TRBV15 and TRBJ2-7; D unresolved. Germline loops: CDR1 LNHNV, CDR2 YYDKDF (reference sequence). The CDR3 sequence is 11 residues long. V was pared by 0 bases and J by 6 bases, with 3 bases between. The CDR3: CATSREGEQYF. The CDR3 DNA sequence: TGTGCCACCAGCAGAGAGGGCGAGCAGTACTTC.

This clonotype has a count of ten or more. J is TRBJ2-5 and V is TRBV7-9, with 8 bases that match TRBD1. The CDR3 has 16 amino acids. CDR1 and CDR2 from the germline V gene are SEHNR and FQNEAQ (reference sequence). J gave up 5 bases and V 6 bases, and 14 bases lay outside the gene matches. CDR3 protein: CASSPTPQGAHETQYF. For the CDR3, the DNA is TGTGCCAGCAGTCCCACCCCCCAGGGGGCGCATGAGACCCAGTACTTC.

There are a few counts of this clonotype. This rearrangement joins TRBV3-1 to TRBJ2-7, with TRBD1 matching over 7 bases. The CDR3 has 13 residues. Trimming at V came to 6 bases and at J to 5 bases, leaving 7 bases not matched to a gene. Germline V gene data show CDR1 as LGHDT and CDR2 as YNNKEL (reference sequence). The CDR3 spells CASSLQGTDEQYF. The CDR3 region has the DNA TGTGCCAGCAGTTTACAGGGGACCGACGAGCAGTACTTC.

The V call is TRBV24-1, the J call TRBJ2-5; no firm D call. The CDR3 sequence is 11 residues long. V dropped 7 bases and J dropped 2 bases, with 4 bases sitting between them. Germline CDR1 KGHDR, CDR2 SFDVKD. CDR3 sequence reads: CATSQQETQYF. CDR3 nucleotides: TGTGCCACCAGCCAGCAAGAGACCCAGTACTTC.